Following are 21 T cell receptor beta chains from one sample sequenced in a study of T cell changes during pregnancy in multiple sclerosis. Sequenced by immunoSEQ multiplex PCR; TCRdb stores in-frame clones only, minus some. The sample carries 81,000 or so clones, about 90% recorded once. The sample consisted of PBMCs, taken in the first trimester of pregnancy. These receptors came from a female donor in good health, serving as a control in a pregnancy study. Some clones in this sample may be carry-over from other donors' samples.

CDR3 nucleotides: TGTGCCAGCAGCTTAGGGTATAGCGGGGGGGCCCTAGAGACCCAGTACTTC. This codes for CASSLGYSGGALETQYF. The V and J genes are TRBV7-7 and TRBJ2-5; 11 nucleotides agree with TRBD2. The CDR3 is made up of 17 amino acids. Germline trimming cut 1 base from V and 4 bases from J; bases unmatched to any gene: 8. Germline-derived CDR1 and CDR2 are SSHAT and FNYEAQ (reference sequence).

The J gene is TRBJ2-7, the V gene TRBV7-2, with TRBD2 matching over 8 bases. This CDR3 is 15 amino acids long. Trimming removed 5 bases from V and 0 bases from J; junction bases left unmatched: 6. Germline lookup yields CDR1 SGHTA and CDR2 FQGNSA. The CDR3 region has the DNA TGTGCCAGCAGCCTCCTCGGGAGGGCCTCCTACGAGCAGTACTTC. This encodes CASSLLGRASYEQYF. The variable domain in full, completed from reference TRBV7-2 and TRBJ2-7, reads GAGVSQSPSNKVTEKGKDVELRCDPISGHTALYWYRQSLGQGLEFLIYFQGNSAPDKSGLPSDRFSAERTGGSVSTLTIQRTQQEDSAVYLCASSLLGRASYEQYFGPGTRLTVT.

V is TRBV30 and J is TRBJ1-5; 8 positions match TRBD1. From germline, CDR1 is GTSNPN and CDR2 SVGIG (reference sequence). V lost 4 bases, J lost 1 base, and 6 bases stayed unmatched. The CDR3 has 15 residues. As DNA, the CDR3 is TGTGCCTGGAAGACAGGGGAAGTAAGCAATCAGCCCCAGCATTTT. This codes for CAWKTGEVSNQPQHF.

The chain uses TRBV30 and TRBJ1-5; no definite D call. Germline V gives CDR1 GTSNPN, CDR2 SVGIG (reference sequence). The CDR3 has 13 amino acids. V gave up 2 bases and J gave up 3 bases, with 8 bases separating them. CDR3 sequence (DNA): TGTGCCTGGAGTACGGGTCTCAATCAGCCCCAGCATTTT. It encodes CAWSTGLNQPQHF.

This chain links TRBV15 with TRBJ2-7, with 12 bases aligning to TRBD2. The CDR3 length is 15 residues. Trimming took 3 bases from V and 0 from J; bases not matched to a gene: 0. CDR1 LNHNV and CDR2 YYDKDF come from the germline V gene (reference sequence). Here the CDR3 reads CATSRTSGSSYEQYF. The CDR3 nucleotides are TGTGCCACCAGCAGGACTAGCGGGAGCTCCTACGAGCAGTACTTC.

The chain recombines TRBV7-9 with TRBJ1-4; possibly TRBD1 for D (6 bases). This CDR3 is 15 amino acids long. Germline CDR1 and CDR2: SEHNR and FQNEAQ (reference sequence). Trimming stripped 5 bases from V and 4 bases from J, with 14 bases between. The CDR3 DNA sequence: TGTGCCAGCAGCCAAGGACAGTCCGGTAATGAAAAACTGTTTTTT. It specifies CASSQGQSGNEKLFF. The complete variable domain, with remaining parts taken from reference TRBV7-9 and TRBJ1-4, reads DTGVSQNPRHKITKRGQNVTFRCDPISEHNRLYWYRQTLGQGPEFLTYFQNEAQLEKSRLLSDRFSAERPKGSFSTLEIQRTEQGDSAMYLCASSQGQSGNEKLFFGSGTQLSVL.

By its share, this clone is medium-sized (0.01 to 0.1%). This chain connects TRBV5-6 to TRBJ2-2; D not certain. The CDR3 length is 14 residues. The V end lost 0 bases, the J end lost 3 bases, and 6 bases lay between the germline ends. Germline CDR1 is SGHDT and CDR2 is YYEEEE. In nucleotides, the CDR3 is TGTGCCAGCAGCTTGGCGCTAGACACCGGGGAGCTGTTTTTT. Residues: CASSLALDTGELFF.

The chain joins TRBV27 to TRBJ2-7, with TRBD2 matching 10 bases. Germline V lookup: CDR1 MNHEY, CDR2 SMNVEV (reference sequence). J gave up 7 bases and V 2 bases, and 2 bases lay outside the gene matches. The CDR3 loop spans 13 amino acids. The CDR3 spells CASSLTSGKEQYF. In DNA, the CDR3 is TGTGCCAGCAGTTTAACTAGCGGGAAGGAGCAGTACTTC.

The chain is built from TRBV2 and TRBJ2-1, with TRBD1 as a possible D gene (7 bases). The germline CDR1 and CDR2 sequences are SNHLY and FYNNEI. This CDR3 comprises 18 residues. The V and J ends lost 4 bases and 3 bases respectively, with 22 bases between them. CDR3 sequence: CASSVGGRRDSYYNEQFF. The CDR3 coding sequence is TGTGCCAGCAGTGTGGGGGGTCGCCGGGACAGCTACTACAATGAGCAGTTCTTC.

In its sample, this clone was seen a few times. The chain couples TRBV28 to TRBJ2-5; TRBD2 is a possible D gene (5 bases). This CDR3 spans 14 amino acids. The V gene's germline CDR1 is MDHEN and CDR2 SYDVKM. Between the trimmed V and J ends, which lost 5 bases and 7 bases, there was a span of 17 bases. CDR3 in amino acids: CASSPLGLEGTQYF. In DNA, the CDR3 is TGTGCCAGCAGTCCACTCGGACTCGAAGGGACCCAGTACTTC.

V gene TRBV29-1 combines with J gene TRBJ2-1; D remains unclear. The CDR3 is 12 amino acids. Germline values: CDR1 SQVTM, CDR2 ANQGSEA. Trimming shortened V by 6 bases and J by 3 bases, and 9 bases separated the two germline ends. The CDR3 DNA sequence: TGCAGCGTCTCCCTAGGCTACAATGAGCAGTTCTTC. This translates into CSVSLGYNEQFF.

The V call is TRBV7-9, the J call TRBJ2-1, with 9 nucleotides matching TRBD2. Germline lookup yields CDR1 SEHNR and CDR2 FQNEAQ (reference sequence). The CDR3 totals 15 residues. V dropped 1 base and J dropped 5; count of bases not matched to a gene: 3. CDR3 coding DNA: TGTGCCAGCAGCTTAGAGACTAGCGGAAACAATGAGCAGTTCTTC. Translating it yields CASSLETSGNNEQFF.

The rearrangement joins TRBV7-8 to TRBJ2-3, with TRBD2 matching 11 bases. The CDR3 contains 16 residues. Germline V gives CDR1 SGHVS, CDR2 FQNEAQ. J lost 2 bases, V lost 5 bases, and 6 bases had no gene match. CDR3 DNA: TGTGCCAGCAGCGGACCTAGCGGGGGGTCCACAGATACGCAGTATTTT. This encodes CASSGPSGGSTDTQYF.

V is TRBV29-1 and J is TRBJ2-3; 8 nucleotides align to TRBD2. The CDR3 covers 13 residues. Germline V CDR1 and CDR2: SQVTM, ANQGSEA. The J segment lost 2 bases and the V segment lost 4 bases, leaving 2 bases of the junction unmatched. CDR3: CSVASGPTDTQYF. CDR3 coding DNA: TGCAGCGTTGCTAGCGGGCCCACAGATACGCAGTATTTT.

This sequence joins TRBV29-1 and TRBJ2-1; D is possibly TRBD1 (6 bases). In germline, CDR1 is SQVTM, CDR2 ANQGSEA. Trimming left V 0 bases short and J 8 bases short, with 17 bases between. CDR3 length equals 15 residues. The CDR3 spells CSVEDPQGTRDEQFF. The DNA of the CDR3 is TGCAGCGTTGAAGATCCACAGGGAACCAGGGATGAGCAGTTCTTC.

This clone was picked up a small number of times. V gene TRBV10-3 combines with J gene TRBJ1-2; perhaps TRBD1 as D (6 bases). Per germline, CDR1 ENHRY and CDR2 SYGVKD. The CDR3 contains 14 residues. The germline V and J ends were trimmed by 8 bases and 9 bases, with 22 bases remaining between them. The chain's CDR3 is CAIATEGGHYSYTF. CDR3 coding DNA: TGTGCCATCGCCACCGAGGGGGGGCATTATAGCTACACCTTC.

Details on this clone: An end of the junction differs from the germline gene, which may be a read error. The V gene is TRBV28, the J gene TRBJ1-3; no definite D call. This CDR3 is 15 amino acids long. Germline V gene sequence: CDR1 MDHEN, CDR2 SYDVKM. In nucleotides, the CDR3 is TGTGCCAGCATTTTACGGGTCTGGTCCGGAAACACCATATATTTT. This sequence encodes CASILRVWSGNTIYF.

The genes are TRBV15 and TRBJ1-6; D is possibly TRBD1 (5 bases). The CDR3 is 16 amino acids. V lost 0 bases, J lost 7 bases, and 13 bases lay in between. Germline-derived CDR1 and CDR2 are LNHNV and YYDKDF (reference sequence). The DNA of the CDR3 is TGTGCCACCAGCAGAGATCTATCCAGGGTAAATTCACCCCTCCACTTT. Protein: CATSRDLSRVNSPLHF. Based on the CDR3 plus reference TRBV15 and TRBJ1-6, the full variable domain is DAMVIQNPRYQVTQFGKPVTLSCSQTLNHNVMYWYQQKSSQAPKLLFHYYDKDFNNEADTPDNFQSRRPNTSFCFLDIRSPGLGDTAMYLCATSRDLSRVNSPLHFGNGTRLTVT.

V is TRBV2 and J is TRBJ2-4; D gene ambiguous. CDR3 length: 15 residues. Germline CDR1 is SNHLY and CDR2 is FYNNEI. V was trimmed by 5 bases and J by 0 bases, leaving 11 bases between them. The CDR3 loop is CASSSPDLAKNIQYF. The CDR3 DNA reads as TGTGCCAGCAGTTCGCCAGACTTAGCCAAAAACATTCAGTACTTC.

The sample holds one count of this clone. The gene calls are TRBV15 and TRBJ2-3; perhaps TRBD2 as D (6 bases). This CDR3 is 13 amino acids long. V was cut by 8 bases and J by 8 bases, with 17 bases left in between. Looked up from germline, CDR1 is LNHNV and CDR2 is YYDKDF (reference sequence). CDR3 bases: TGTGCCACCTGCGAGTCGGGGGACGGTACGCAGTATTTT. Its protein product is CATCESGDGTQYF.

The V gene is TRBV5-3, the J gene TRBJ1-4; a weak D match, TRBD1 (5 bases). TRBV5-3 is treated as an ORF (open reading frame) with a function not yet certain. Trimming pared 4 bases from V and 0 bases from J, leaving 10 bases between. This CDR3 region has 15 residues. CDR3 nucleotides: TGTGCCAGAAGCGGACAACAGACAACTAATGAAAAACTGTTTTTT. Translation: CARSGQQTTNEKLFF.